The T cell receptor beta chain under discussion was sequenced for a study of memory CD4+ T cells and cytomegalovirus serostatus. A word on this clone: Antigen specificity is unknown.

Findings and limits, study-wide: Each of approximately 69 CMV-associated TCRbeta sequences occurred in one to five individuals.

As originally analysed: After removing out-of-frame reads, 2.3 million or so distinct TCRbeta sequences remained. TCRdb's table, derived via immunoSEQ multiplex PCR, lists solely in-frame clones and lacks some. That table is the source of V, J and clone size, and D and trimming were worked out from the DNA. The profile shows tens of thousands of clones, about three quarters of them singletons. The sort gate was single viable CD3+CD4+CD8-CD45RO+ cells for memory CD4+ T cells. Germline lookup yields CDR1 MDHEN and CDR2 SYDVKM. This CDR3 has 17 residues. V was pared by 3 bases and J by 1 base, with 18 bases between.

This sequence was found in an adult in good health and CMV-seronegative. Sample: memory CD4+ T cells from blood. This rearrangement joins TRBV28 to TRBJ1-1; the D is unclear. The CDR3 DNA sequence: TGTGCCAGCAGTTTCTTTTTCCTCGGAGGAGGGAACACTGAAGCTTTCTTT. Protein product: CASSFFFLGGGNTEAFF.